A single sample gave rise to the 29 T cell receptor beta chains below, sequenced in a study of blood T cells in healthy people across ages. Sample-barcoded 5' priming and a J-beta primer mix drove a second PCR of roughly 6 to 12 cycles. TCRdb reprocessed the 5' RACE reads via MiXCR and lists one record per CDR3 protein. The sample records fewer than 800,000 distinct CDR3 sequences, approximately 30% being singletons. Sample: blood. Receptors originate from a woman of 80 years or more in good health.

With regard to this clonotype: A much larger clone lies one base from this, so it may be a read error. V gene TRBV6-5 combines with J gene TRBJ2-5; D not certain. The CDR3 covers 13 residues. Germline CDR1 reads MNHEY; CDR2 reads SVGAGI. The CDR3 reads CAGSYFVGETQYF. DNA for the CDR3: TGTGCCGGCAGTTACTTCGTGGGGGAGACCCAGTACTTC.

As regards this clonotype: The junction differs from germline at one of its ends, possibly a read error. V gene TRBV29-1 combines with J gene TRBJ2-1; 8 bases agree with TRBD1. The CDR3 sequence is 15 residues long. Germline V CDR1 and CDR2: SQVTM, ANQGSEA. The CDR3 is CGVDGQGAKHNEQFF. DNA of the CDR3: TGCGGCGTGGACGGACAGGGCGCGAAACACAATGAGCAGTTCTTC.

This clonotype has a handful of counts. CDR3: CASRSFGVNTEAFF. In DNA, the CDR3 is TGTGCCAGCAGGTCGTTCGGAGTGAACACTGAAGCTTTCTTT. The chain links TRBV27 to TRBJ1-1; no clear D. This CDR3 is 14 amino acids long. Germline V CDR1 and CDR2: MNHEY, SMNVEV (reference sequence). Trimming removed 6 bases from V and 0 bases from J, with 11 bases in between.

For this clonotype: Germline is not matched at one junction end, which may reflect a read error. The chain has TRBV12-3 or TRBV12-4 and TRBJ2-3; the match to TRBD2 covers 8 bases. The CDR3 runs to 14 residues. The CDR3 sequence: CASSLRVRGDMQYF. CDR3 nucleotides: TGTGCCAGCAGCTTACGGGTGCGGGGGGATATGCAGTATTTT.

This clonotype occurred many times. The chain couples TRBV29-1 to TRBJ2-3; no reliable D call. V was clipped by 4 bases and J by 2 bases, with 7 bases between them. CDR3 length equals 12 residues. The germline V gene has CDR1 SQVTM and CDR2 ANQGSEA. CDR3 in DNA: TGCAGCGTTGTTACTACCACAGATACGCAGTATTTT. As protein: CSVVTTTDTQYF.

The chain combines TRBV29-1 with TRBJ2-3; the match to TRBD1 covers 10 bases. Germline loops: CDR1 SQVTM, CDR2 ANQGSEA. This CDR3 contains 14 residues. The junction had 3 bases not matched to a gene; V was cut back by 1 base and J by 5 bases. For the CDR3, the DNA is TGCAGCGTTGAAGGAGGACAGGGGGTAGATACGCAGTATTTT. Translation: CSVEGGQGVDTQYF.

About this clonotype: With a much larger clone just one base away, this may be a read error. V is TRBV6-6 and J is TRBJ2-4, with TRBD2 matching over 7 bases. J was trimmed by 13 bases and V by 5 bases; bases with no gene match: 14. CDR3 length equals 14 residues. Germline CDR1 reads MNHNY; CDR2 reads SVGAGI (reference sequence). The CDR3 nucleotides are TGTGCCAGCAGTACGGGACGGGGACTAATCGGGCAGTACTTC. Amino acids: CASSTGRGLIGQYF.

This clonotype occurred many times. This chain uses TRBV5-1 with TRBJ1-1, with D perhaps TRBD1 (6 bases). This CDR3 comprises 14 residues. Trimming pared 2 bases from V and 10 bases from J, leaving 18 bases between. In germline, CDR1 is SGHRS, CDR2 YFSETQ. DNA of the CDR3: TGCGCCAGCAGCTTCGAGAGGGGGAACCGCGTAGCTTTCTTT. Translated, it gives CASSFERGNRVAFF.

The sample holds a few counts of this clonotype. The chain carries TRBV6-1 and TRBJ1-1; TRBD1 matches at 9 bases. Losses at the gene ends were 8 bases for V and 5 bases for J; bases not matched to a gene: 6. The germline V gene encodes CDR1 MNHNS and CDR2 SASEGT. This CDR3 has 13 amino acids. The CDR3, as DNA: TGTGCCAGCCCTCGGGACAGGGTGACTGAAGCTTTCTTT. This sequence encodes CASPRDRVTEAFF.

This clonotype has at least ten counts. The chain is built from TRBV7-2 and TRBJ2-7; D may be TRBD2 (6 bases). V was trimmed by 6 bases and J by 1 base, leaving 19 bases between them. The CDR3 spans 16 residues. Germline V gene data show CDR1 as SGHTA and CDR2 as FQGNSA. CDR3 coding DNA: TGTGCCAGCAGTTCTTTTGCGGGATCACGTTCCTACGAGCAGTACTTC. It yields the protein CASSSFAGSRSYEQYF.

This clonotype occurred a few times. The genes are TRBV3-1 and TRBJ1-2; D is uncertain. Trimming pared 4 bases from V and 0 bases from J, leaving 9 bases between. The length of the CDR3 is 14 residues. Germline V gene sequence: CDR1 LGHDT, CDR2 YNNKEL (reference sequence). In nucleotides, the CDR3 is TGTGCCAGCAGCCCACCGGGATCTAACTATGGCTACACCTTC. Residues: CASSPPGSNYGYTF.

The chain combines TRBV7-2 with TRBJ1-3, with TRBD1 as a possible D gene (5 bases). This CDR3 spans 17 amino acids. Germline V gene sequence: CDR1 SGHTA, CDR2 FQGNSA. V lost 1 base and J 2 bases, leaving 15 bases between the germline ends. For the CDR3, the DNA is TGTGCCAGCAGCTTAGAAGTCGGGCAGGGCGCTGGAAACACCATATATTTT. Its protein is CASSLEVGQGAGNTIYF. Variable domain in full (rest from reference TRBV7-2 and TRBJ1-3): GAGVSQSPSNKVTEKGKDVELRCDPISGHTALYWYRQSLGQGLEFLIYFQGNSAPDKSGLPSDRFSAERTGGSVSTLTIQRTQQEDSAVYLCASSLEVGQGAGNTIYFGEGSWLTVV.

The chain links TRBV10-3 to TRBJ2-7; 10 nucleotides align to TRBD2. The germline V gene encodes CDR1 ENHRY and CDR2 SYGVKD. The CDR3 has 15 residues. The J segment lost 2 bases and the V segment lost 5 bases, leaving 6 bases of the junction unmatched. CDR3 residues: CAISKGLANTYEQYF. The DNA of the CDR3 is TGTGCCATCAGTAAGGGACTAGCGAATACCTACGAGCAGTACTTC.

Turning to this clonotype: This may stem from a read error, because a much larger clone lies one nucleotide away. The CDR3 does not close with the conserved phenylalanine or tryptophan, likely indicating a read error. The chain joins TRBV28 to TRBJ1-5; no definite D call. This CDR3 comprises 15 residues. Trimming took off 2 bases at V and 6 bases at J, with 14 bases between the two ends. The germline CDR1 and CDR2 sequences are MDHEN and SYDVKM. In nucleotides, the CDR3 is TGTGCCAGCAGTTTAGCCGGGAATGACGGTCAGCCCCAGCATTTG. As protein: CASSLAGNDGQPQHL.

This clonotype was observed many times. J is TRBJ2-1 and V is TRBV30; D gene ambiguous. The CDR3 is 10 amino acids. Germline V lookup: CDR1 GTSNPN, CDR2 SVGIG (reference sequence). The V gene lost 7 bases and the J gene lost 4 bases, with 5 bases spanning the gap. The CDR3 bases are TGTGCCTACCAGTACAATGAGCAGTTCTTC. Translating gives CAYQYNEQFF.

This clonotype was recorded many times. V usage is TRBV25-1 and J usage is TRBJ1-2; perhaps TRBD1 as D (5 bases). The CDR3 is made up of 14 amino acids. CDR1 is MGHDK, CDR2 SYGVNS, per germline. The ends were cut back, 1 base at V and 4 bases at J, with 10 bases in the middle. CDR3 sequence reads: CASSEFARGYGYTF. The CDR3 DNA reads TGTGCCAGCAGTGAATTTGCTAGGGGCTATGGCTACACCTTC.

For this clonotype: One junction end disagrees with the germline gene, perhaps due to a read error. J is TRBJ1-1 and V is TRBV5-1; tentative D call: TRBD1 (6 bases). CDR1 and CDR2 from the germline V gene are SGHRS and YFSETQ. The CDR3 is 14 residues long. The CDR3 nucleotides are TGCGCCGGCAGCACGACAGGACAGAACACTGAAGCTTTCTTT. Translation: CAGSTTGQNTEAFF.

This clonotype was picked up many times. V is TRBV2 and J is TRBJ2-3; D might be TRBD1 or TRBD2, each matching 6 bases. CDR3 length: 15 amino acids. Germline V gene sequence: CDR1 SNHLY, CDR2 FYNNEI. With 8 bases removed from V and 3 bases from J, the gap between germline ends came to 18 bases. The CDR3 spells CASAGSQGRTDTQYF. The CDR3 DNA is TGTGCCAGCGCCGGATCGCAGGGGAGGACAGATACGCAGTATTTT.

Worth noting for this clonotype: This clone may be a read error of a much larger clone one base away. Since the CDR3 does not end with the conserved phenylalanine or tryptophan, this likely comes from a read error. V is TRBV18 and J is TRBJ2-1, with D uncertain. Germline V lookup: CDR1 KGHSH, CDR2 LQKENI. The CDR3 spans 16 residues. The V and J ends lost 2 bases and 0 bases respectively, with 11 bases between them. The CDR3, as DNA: TGTGCCAGCTCACCAGAACAGATTAGCTCCTACAATGAGCAGTTCTGC. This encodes CASSPEQISSYNEQFC.

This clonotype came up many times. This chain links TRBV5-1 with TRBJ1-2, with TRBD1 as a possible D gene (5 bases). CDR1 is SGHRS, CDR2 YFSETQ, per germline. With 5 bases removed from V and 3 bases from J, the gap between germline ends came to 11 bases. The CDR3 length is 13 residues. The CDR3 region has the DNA TGCGCCAGCAGTCCGGACATGGACTATGGCTACACCTTC. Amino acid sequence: CASSPDMDYGYTF.

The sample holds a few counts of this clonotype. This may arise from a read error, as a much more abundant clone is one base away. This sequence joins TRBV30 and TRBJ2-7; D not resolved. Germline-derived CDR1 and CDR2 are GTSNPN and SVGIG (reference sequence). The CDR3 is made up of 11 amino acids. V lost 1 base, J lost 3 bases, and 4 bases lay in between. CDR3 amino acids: CAWSDNYEQYF. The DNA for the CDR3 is TGTGCCTGGAGTGACAACTACGAGCAGTACTTC.

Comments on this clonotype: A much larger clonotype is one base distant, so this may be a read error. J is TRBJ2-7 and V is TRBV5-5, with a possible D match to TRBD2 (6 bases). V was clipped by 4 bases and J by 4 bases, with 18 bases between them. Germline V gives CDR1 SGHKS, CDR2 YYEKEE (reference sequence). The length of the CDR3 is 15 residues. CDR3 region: CASSERRGRGYEQYF. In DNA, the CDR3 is TGTGCCAGCAGCGAGAGGCGGGGACGTGGGTACGAGCAGTACTTC. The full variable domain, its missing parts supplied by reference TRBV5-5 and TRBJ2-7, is DAGVTQSPTHLIKTRGQQVTLRCSPISGHKSVSWYQQVLGQGPQFIFQYYEKEERGRGNFPDRFSARQFPNYSSELNVNALLLGDSALYLCASSERRGRGYEQYFGPGTRLTVT.

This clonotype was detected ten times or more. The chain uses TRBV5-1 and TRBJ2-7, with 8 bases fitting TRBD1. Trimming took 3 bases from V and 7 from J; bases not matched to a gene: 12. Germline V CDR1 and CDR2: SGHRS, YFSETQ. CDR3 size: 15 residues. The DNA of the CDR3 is TGCGCCAGCAGCTCCAGACAGGGGAGCGCGGGGGAGCAGTACTTC. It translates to CASSSRQGSAGEQYF.

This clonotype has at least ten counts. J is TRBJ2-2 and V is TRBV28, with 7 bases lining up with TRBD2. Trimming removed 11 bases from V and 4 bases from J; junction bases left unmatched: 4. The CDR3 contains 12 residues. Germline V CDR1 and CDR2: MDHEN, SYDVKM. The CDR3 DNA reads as TGTGCCTGCACGGGGGGCACCGGGGAGCTGTTTTTT. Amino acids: CACTGGTGELFF.

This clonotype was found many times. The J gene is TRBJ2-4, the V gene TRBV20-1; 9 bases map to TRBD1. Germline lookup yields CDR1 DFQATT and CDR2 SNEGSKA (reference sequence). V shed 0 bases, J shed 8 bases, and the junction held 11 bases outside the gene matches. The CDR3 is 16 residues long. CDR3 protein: CSAREISGTGRDIQYF. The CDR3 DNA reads TGCAGTGCTAGAGAGATTTCCGGGACAGGGCGCGACATTCAGTACTTC.

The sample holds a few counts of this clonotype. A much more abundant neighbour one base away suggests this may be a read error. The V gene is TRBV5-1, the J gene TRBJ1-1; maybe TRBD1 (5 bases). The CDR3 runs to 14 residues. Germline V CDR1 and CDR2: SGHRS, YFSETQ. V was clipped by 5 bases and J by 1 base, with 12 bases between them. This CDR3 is CASRRTRGNTEAFF. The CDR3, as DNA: TGCGCCAGCAGACGGACAAGGGGGAACACTGAAGCTTTCTTT. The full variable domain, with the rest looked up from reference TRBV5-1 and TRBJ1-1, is KAGVTQTPRYLIKTRGQQVTLSCSPISGHRSVSWYQQTPGQGLQFLFEYFSETQRNKGNFPGRFSGRQFSNSRSEMNVSTLELGDSALYLCASRRTRGNTEAFFGQGTRLTVV.

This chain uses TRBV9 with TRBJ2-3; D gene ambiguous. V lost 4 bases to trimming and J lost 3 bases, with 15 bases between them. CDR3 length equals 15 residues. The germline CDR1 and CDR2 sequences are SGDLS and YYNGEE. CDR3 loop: CASSSIAAATDTQYF. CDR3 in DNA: TGTGCCAGCAGCTCCATAGCCGCGGCGACAGATACGCAGTATTTT. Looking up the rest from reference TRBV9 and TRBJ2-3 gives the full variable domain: DSGVTQTPKHLITATGQRVTLRCSPRSGDLSVYWYQQSLDQGLQFLIQYYNGEERAKGNILERFSAQQFPDLHSELNLSSLELGDSALYFCASSSIAAATDTQYFGPGTRLTVL.

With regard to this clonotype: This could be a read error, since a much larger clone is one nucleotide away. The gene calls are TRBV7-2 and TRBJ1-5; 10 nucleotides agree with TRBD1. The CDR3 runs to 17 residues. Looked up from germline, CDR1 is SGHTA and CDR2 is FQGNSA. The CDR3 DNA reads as TGTGCCGGCAGCTTTGGAGGGGACAGGGGAGGCAATCAGCCCCAGCATTTT. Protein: CAGSFGGDRGGNQPQHF.

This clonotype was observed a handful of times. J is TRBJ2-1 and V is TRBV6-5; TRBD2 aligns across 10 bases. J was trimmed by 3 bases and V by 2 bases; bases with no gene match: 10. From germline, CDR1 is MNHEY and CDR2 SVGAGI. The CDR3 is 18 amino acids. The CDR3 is CASSYLPPSSGGYNEQFF. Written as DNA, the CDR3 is TGTGCCAGCAGTTACCTGCCTCCCTCTAGCGGGGGCTACAATGAGCAGTTCTTC.